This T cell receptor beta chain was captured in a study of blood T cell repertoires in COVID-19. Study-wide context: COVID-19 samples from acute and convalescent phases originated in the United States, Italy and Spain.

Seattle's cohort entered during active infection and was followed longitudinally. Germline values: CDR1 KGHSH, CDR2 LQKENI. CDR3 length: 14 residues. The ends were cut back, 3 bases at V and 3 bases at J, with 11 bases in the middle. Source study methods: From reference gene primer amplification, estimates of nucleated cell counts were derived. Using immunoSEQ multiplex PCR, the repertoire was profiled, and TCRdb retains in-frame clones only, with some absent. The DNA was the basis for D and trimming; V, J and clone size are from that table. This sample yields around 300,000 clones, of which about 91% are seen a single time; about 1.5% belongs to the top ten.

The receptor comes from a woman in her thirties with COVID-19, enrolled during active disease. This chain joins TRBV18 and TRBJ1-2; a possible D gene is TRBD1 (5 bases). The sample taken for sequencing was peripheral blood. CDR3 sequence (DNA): TGTGCCAGCTCACCCGTTACCAGGGACTATGGCTACACCTTC. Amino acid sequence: CASSPVTRDYGYTF.